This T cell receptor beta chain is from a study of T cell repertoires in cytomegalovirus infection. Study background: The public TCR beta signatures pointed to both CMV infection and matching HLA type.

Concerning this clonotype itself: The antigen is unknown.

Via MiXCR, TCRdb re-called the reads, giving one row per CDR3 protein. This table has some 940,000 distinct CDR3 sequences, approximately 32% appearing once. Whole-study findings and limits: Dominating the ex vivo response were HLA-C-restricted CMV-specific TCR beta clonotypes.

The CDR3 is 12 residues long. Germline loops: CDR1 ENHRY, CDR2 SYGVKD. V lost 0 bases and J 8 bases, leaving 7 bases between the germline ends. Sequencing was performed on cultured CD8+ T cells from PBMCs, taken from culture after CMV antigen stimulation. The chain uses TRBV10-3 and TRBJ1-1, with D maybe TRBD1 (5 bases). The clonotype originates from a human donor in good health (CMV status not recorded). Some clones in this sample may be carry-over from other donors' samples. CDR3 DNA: TGTGCCATCAGTGAGTCCAGGGAAGAAGCTTTCTTT. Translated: CAISESREEAFF.